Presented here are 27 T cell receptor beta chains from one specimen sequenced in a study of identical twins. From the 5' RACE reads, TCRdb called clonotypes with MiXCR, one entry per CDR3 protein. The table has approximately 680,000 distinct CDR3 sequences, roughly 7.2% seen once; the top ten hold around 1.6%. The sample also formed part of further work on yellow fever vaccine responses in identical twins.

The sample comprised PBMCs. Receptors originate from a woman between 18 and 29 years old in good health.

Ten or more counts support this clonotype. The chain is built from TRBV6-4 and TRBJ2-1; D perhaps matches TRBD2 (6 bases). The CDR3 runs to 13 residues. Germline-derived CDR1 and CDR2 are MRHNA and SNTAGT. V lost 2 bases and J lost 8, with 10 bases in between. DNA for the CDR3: TGTGCCAGCAGTGACGACCCTAGCGATGAGCAGTTCTTC. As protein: CASSDDPSDEQFF.

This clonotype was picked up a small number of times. The CDR3 sequence: CASSSFRLLANTGELFF. CDR3 DNA: TGTGCCAGCAGCTCCTTCAGACTCCTAGCGAACACCGGGGAGCTGTTTTTT. This chain connects TRBV7-9 to TRBJ2-2; D remains ambiguous. CDR1 is SEHNR, CDR2 FQNEAQ, per germline (reference sequence). This CDR3 comprises 17 residues. Trimming took off 4 bases at V and 0 bases at J, with 15 bases between the two ends.

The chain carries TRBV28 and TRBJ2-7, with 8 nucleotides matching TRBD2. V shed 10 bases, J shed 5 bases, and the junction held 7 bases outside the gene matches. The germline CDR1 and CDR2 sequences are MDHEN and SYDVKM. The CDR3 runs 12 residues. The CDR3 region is CATRGGLDEQYF. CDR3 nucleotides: TGTGCCACCCGGGGGGGTTTGGACGAGCAGTACTTC.

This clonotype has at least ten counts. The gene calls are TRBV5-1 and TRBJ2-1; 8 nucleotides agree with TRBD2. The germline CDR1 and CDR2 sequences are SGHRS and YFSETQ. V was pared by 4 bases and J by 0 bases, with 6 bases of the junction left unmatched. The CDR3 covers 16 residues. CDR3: CASSRIAGTSYNEQFF. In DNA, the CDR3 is TGCGCCAGCAGCCGAATAGCGGGAACCTCCTACAATGAGCAGTTCTTC.

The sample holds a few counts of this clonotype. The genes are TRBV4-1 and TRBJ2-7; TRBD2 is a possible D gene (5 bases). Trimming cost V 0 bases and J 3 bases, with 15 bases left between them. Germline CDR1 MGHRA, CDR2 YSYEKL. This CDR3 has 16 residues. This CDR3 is CASSQDAEETFYEQYV. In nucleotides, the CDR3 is TGCGCCAGCAGCCAAGATGCGGAGGAGACCTTCTACGAGCAGTACGTC.

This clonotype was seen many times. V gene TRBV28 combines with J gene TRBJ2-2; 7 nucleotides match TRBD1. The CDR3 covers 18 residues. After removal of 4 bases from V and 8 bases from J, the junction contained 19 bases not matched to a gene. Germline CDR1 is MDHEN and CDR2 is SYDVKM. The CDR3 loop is CASSSPGQSQGARGELFF. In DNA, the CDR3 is TGTGCCAGCAGTTCCCCGGGACAGAGCCAAGGGGCGCGAGGGGAGCTGTTTTTT.

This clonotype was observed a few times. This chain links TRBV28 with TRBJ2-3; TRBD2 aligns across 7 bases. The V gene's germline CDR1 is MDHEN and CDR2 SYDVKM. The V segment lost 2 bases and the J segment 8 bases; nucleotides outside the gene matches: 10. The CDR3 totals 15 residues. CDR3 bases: TGTGCCAGCAGTTTAGGGGGGGAAGGGCGACGTACGCAGTATTTT. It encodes CASSLGGEGRRTQYF.

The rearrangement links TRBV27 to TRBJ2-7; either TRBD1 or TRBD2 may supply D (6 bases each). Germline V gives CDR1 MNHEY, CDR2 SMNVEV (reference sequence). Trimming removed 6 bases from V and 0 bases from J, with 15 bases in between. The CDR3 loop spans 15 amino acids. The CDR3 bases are TGTGCCAGCAGCCATAGGGGGGCCCCCTCCTACGAGCAGTACTTC. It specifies CASSHRGAPSYEQYF.

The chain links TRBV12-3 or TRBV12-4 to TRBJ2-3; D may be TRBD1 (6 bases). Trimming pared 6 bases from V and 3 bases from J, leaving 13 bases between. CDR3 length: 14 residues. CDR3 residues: CASRRDIWTDTQYF. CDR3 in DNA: TGTGCCAGCAGACGGGACATATGGACAGATACGCAGTATTTT.

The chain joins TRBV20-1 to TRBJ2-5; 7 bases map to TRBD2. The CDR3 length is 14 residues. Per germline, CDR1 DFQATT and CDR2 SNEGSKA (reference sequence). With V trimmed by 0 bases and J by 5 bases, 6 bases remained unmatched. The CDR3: CSARDLLARETQYF. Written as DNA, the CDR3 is TGCAGTGCTAGAGATTTACTAGCGAGGGAGACCCAGTACTTC.

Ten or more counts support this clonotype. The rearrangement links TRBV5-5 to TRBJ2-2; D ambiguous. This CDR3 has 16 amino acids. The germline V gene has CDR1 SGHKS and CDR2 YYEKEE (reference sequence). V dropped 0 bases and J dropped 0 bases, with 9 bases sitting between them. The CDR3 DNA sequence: TGTGCCAGCAGCTTGGGGACCCTAGCGAACACCGGGGAGCTGTTTTTT. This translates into CASSLGTLANTGELFF.

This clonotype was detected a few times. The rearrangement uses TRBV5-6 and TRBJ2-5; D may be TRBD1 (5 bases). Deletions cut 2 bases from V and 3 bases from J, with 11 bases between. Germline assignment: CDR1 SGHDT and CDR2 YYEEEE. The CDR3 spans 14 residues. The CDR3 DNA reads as TGTGCCAGCAGCTTCGGACAACTAAAAGAGACCCAGTACTTC. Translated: CASSFGQLKETQYF.

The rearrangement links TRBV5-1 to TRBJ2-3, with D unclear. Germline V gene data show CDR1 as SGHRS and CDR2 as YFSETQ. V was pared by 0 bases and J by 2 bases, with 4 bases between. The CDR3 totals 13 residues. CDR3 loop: CASSLAATDTQYF. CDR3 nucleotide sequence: TGCGCCAGCAGCTTGGCGGCCACAGATACGCAGTATTTT. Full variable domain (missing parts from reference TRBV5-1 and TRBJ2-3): KAGVTQTPRYLIKTRGQQVTLSCSPISGHRSVSWYQQTPGQGLQFLFEYFSETQRNKGNFPGRFSGRQFSNSRSEMNVSTLELGDSALYLCASSLAATDTQYFGPGTRLTVL.

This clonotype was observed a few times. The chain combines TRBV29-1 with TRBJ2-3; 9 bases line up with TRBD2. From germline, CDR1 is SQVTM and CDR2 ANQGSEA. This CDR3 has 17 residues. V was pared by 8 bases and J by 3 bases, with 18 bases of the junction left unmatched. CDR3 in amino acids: CSTTPSGDQVGTDTQYF. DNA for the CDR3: TGCAGCACAACTCCTAGCGGGGACCAGGTTGGAACAGATACGCAGTATTTT.

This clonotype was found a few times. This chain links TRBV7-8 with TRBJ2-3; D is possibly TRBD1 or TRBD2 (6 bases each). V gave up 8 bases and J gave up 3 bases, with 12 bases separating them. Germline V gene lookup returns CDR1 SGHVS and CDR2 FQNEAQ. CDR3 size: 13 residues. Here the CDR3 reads CASGGQSTDTQYF. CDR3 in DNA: TGTGCCAGCGGGGGGCAGTCGACAGATACGCAGTATTTT.

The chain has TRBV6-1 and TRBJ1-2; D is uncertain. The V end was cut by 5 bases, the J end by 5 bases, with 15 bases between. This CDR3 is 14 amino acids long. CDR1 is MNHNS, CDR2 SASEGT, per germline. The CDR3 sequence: CASSPGGNTYGYTF. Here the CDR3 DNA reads TGTGCCAGCAGTCCTGGCGGCAACACTTATGGCTACACCTTC.

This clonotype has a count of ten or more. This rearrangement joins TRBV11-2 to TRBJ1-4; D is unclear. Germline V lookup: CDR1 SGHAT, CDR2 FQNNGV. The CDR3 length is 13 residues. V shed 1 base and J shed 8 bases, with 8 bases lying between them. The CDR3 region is CASSLAPPEKLFF. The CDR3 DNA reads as TGTGCCAGCAGCTTAGCACCCCCAGAAAAACTGTTTTTT.

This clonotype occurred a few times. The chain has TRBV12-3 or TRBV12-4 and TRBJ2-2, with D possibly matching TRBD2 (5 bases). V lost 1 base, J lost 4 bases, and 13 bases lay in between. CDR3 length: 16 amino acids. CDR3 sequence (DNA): TGTGCCAGCAGTTTAGGGCCTAGCTATTCCACCGGGGAGCTGTTTTTT. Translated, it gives CASSLGPSYSTGELFF.

CDR3 region: CSVEASGETQYF. As DNA, the CDR3 is TGCAGCGTTGAAGCTAGCGGGGAGACCCAGTACTTC. This chain links TRBV29-1 with TRBJ2-5; 8 bases map to TRBD2. With 1 base clipped from V and 5 bases from J, the junction kept 0 bases outside the gene matches. The CDR3 runs to 12 residues. Germline V gives CDR1 SQVTM, CDR2 ANQGSEA.

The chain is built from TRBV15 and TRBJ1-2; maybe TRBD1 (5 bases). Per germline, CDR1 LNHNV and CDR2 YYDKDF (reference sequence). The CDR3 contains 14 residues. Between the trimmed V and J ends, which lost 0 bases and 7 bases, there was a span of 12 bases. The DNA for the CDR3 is TGTGCCACCAGCAGAGAACTGACAGCTGCTGGCTACACCTTC. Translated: CATSRELTAAGYTF.

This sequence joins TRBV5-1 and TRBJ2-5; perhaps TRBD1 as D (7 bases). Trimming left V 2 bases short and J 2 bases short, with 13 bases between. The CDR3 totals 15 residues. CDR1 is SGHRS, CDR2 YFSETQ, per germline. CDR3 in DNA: TGCGCCAGCAGCTTCGCGGGACAGCGGCAAGAGACCCAGTACTTC. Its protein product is CASSFAGQRQETQYF.

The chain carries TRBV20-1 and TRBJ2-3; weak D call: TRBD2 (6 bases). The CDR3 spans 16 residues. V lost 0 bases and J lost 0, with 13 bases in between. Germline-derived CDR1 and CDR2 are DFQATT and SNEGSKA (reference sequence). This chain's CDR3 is CSARDWGVASTDTQYF. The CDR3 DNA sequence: TGCAGTGCTAGAGATTGGGGGGTCGCTAGCACAGATACGCAGTATTTT.

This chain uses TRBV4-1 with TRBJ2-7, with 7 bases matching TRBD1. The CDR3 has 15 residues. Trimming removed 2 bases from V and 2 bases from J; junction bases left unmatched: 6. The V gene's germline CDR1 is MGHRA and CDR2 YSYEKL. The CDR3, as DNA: TGCGCCAGCAGCCAATCCCAGGGGGAGACCTACGAGCAGTACGTC. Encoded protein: CASSQSQGETYEQYV.

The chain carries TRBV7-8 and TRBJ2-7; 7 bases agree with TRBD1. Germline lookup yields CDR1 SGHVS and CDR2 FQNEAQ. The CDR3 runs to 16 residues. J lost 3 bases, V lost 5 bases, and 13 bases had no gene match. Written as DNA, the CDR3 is TGTGCCAGCAGCCCACGTCCCGGGACAGCTGACTACGAGCAGTACGTC. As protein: CASSPRPGTADYEQYV.

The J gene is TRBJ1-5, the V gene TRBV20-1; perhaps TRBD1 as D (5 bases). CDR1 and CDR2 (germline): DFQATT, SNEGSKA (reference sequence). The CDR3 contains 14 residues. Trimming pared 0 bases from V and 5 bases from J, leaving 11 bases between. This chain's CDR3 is CSARDPGADQPQHF. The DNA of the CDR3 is TGCAGTGCTAGAGATCCCGGGGCCGATCAGCCCCAGCATTTT.

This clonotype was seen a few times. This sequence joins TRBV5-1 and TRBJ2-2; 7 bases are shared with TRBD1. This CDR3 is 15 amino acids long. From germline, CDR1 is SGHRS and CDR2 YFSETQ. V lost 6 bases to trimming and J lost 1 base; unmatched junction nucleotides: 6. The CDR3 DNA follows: TGCGCCAGCACCATGACAGGGATGAACACCGGGGAGCTGTTTTTT. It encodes CASTMTGMNTGELFF.

The CDR3 sequence: CASIEQGGNTGELFF. Written as DNA, the CDR3 is TGTGCCAGCATCGAACAGGGGGGAAACACCGGGGAGCTGTTTTTT. This chain connects TRBV2 to TRBJ2-2; TRBD1 aligns across 8 bases. Trimming cost V 7 bases and J 2 bases; bases outside gene matches: 6. Per germline, CDR1 SNHLY and CDR2 FYNNEI. This CDR3 has 15 residues. Full variable domain (rest looked up from reference TRBV2 and TRBJ2-2): EPEVTQTPSHQVTQMGQEVILRCVPISNHLYFYWYRQILGQKVEFLVSFYNNEISEKSEIFDDQFSVERPDGSNFTLKIRSTKLEDSAMYFCASIEQGGNTGELFFGEGSRLTVL.